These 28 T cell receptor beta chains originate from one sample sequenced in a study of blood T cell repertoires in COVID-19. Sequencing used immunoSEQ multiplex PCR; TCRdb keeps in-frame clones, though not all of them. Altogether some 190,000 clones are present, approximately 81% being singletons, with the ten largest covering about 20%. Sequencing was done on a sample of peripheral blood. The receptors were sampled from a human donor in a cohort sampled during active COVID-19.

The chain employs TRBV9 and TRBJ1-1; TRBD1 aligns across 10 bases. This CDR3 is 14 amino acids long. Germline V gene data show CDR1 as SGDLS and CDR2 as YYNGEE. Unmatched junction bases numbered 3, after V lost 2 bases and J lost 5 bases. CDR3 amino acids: CASSVDRGHTEAFF. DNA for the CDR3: TGTGCCAGCAGCGTCGACAGGGGGCATACTGAAGCTTTCTTT. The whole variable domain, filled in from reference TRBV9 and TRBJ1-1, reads DSGVTQTPKHLITATGQRVTLRCSPRSGDLSVYWYQQSLDQGLQFLIQYYNGEERAKGNILERFSAQQFPDLHSELNLSSLELGDSALYFCASSVDRGHTEAFFGQGTRLTVV.

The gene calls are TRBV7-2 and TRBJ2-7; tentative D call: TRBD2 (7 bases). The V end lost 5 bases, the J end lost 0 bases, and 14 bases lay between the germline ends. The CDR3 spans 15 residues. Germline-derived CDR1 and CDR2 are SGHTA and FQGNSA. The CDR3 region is CASSRGGGSSYEQYF. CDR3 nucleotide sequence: TGTGCCAGCAGCAGGGGCGGGGGCAGCTCCTACGAGCAGTACTTC.

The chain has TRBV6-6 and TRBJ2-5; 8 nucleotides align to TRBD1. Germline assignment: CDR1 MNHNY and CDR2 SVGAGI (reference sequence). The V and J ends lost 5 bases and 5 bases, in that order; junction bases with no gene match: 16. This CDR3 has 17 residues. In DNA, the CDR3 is TGTGCCAGCAGTCCTCTAATTCAGGGGGCAGGTTGGGAGACCCAGTACTTC. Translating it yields CASSPLIQGAGWETQYF.

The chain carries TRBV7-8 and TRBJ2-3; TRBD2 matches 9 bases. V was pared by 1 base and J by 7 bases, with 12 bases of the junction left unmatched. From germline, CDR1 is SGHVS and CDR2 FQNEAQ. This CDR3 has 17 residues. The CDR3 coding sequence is TGTGCCAGCAGCTTAGGGGGTAGCGGGGGAGTCATGAATACGCAGTATTTT. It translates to CASSLGGSGGVMNTQYF. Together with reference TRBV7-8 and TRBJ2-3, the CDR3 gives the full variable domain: GAGVSQSPRYKVAKRGQDVALRCDPISGHVSLFWYQQALGQGPEFLTYFQNEAQLDKSGLPSDRFFAERPEGSVSTLKIQRTQQEDSAVYLCASSLGGSGGVMNTQYFGPGTRLTVL.

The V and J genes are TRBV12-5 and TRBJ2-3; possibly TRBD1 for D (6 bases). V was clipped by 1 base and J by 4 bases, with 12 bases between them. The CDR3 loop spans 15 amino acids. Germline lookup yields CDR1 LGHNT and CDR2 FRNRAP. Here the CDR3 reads CASGLDRDRADTQYF. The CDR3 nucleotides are TGTGCTAGTGGTTTGGACAGGGATCGGGCAGATACGCAGTATTTT.

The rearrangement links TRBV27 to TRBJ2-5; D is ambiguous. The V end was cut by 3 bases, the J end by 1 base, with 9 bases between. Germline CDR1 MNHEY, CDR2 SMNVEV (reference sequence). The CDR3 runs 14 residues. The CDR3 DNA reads TGTGCCAGCAGTTTGCTCTCGGGCCAAGAGACCCAGTACTTC. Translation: CASSLLSGQETQYF.

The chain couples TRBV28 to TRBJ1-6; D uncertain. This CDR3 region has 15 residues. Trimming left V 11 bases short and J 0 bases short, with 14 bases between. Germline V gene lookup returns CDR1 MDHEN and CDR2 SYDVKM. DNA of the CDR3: TGTGCCTCCATGAGGGATAGCTCCTATAATTCACCCCTCCACTTT. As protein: CASMRDSSYNSPLHF. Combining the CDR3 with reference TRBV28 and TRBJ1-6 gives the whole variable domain DVKVTQSSRYLVKRTGEKVFLECVQDMDHENMFWYRQDPGLGLRLIYFSYDVKMKEKGDIPEGYSVSREKKERFSLILESASTNQTSMYLCASMRDSSYNSPLHFGNGTRLTVT.

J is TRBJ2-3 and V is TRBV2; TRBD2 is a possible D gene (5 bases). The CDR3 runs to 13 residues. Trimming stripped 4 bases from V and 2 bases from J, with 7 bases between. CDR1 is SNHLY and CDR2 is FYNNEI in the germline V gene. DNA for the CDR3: TGTGCCAGCAGTGTCGGGGTCACAGATACGCAGTATTTT. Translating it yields CASSVGVTDTQYF.

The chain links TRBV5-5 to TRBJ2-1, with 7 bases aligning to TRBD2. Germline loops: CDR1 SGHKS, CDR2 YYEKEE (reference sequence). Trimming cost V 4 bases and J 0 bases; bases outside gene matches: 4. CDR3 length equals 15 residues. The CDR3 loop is CASSPTGGSYNEQFF. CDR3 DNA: TGTGCCAGCAGCCCCACGGGGGGCTCCTACAATGAGCAGTTCTTC.

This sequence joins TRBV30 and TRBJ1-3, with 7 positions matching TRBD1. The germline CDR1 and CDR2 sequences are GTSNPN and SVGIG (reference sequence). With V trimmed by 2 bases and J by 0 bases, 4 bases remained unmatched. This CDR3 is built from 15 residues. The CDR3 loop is CAWSLPGGSGNTIYF. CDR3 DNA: TGTGCCTGGAGTCTTCCAGGGGGCTCTGGAAACACCATATATTTT.

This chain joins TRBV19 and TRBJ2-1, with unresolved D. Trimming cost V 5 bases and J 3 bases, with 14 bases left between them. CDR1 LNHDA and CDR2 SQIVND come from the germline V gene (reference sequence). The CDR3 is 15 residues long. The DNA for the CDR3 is TGTGCCAGTAGTCCGATCTCCAGGAACTACAATGAGCAGTTCTTC. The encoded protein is CASSPISRNYNEQFF.

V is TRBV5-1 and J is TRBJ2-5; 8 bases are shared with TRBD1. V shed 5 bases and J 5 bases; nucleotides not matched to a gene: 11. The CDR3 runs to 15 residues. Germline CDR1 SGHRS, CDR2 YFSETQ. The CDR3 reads CASSRNADRGETQYF. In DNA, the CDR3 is TGCGCCAGCAGTCGAAACGCCGACAGGGGTGAGACCCAGTACTTC.

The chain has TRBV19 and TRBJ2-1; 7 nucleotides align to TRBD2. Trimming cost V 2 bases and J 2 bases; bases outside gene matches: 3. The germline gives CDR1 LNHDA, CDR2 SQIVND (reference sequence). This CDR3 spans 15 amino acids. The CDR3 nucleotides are TGTGCCAGTAGTATAAGCGGGGAAACCTACAATGAGCAGTTCTTC. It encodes CASSISGETYNEQFF. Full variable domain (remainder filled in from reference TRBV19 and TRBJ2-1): DGGITQSPKYLFRKEGQNVTLSCEQNLNHDAMYWYRQDPGQGLRLIYYSQIVNDFQKGDIAEGYSVSREKKESFPLTVTSAQKNPTAFYLCASSISGETYNEQFFGPGTRLTVL.

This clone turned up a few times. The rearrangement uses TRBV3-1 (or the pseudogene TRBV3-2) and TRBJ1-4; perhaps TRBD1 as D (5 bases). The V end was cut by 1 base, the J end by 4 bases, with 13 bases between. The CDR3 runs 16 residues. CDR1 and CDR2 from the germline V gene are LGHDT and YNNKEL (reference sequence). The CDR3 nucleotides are TGTGCCAGCAGCCAAGGCGAACAGGACAATAATGAAAAACTGTTTTTT. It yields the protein CASSQGEQDNNEKLFF.

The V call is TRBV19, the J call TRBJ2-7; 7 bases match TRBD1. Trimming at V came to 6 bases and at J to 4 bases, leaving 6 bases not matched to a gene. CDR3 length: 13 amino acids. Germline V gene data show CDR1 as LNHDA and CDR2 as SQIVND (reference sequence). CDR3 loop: CASRRDRTYEQYF. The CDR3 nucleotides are TGTGCCAGTAGACGGGACAGAACTTACGAGCAGTACTTC. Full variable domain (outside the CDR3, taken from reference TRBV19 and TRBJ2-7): DGGITQSPKYLFRKEGQNVTLSCEQNLNHDAMYWYRQDPGQGLRLIYYSQIVNDFQKGDIAEGYSVSREKKESFPLTVTSAQKNPTAFYLCASRRDRTYEQYFGPGTRLTVT.

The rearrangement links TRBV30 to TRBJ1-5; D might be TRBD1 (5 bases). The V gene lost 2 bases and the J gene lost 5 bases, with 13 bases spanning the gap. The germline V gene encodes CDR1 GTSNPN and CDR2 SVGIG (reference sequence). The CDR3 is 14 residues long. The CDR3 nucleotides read TGTGCCTGGAGTTTGCGGGACGGCCATCAGCCCCAGCATTTT. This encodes CAWSLRDGHQPQHF.

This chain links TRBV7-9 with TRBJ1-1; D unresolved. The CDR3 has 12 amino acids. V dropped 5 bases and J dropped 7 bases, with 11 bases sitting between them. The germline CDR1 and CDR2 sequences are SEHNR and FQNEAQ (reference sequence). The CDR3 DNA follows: TGTGCCAGCAGCCCGGGTGAGGGTGAAGCTTTCTTT. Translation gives CASSPGEGEAFF.

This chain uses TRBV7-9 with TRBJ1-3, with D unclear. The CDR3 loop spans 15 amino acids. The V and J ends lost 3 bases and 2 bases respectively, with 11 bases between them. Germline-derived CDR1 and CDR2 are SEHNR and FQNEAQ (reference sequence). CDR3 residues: CASSFLEGAGNTIYF. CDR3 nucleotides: TGTGCCAGCAGCTTCCTAGAGGGTGCTGGAAACACCATATATTTT.

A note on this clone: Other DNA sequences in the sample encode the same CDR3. The CDR3 DNA follows: TGCGCCAGCAGCGAGACAGGGGTAATTGTTGGCTACACCTTC. Its protein product is CASSETGVIVGYTF. V usage is TRBV4-1 and J usage is TRBJ1-2, with 8 positions matching TRBD1. Germline loops: CDR1 MGHRA, CDR2 YSYEKL. The CDR3 is 14 amino acids. After removal of 5 bases from V and 7 bases from J, the junction contained 9 bases not matched to a gene.

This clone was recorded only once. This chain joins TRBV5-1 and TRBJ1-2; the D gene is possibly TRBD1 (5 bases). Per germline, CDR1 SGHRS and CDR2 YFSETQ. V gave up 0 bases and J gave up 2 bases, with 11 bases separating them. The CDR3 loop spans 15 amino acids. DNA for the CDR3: TGCGCCAGCAGCTTGGGACAGAACCACAACTATGGCTACACCTTC. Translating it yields CASSLGQNHNYGYTF.

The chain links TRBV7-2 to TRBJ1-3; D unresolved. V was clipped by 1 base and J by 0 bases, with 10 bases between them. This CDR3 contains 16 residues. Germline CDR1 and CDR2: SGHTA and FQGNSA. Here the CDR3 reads CASSLVGHPSGNTIYF. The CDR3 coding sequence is TGTGCCAGCAGCTTAGTTGGCCACCCCTCTGGAAACACCATATATTTT.

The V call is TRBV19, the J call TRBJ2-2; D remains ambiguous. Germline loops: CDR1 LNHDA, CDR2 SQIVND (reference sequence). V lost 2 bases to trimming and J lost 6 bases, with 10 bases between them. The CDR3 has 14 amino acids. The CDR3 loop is CASSIPSYPGELFF. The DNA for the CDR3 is TGTGCCAGTAGTATACCGAGTTACCCCGGGGAGCTGTTTTTT.

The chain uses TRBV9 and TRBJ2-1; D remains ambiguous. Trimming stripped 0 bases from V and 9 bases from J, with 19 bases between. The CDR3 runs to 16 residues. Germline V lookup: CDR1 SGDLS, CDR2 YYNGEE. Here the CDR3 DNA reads TGTGCCAGCAGCGTAGCTCTTGGTGAGGTATTTAGTGAGCAGTTCTTC. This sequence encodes CASSVALGEVFSEQFF.

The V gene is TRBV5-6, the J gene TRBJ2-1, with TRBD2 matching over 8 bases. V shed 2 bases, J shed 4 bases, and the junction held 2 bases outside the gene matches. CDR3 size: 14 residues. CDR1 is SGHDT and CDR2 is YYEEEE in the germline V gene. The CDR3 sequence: CASSLPGGYNEQFF. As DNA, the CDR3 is TGTGCCAGCAGCTTACCGGGAGGGTACAATGAGCAGTTCTTC.

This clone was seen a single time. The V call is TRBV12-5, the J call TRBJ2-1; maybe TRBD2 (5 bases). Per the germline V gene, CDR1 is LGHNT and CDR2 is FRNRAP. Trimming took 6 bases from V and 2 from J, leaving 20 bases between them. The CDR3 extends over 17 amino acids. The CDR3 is CASGFTTSGMAYNEQFF. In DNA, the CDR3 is TGTGCTAGTGGATTTACTACCTCGGGGATGGCCTACAATGAGCAGTTCTTC. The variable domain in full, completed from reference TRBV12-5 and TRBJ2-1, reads DARVTQTPRHKVTEMGQEVTMRCQPILGHNTVFWYRQTMMQGLELLAYFRNRAPLDDSGMPKDRFSAEMPDATLATLKIQPSEPRDSAVYFCASGFTTSGMAYNEQFFGPGTRLTVL.

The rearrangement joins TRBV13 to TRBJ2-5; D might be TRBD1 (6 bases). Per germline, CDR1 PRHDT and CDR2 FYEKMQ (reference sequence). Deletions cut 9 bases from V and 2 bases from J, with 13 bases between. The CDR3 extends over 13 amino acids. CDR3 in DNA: TGTGCCAGTCGACGCGGACAGCAAGAGACCCAGTACTTC. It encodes CASRRGQQETQYF. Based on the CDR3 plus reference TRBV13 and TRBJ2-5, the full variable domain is AAGVIQSPRHLIKEKRETATLKCYPIPRHDTVYWYQQGPGQDPQFLISFYEKMQSDKGSIPDRFSAQQFSDYHSELNMSSLELGDSALYFCASRRGQQETQYFGPGTRLLVL.

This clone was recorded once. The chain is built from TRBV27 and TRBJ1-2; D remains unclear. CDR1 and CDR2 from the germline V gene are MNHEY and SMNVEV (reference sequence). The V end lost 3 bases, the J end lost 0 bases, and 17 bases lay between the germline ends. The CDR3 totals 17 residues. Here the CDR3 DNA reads TGTGCCAGCAGTTTGCCCCAATCGAACAGCACTAACTATGGCTACACCTTC. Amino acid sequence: CASSLPQSNSTNYGYTF.

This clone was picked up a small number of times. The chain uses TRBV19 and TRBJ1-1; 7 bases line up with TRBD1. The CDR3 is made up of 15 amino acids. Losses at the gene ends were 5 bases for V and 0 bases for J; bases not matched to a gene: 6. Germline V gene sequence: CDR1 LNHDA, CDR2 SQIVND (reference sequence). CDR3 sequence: CASSPRQGMNTEAFF. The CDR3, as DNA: TGTGCCAGTAGTCCTCGACAGGGCATGAACACTGAAGCTTTCTTT.